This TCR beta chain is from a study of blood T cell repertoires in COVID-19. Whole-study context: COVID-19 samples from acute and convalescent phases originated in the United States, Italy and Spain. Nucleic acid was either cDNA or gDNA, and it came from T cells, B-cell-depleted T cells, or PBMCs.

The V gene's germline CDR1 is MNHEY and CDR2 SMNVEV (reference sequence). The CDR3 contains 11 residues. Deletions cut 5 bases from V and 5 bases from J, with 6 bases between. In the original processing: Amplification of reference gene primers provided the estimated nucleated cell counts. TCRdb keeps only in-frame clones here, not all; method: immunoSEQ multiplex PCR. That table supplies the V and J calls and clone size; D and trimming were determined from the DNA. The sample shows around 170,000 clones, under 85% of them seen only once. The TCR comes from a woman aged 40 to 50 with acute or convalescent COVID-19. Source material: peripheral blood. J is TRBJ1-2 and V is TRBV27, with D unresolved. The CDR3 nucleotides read TGTGCCAGCAGTGACTTTTATGGCTACACCTTC. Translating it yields CASSDFYGYTF.